This T cell receptor beta chain was captured by sequencing in a study of OX40 agonist ivuxolimab in advanced cancers. This clone was recorded once. Trimming pared 6 bases from V and 4 bases from J, leaving 10 bases between. Germline CDR1 is MNHEY and CDR2 is SVGAGI. This CDR3 has 14 amino acids. Clones were sequenced by immunoSEQ multiplex PCR, and TCRdb holds only the in-frame ones, with some missing. The top ten hold roughly 13% of the sample, which has 55,000 to 65,000 clones, under 95% seen once. The genes are TRBV6-5 and TRBJ1-6, with D perhaps TRBD1 (5 bases). The receptor's source is an adult with an advanced solid tumor such as melanoma, head and neck, liver or kidney cancer. Here the sequenced sample was CD4+ or CD8+ T cells sorted from blood, taken in a trial of the OX40 agonist ivuxolimab. The CDR3 loop is CASRPGQYNSPLHF. CDR3 coding DNA: TGTGCCAGCAGGCCAGGGCAATATAATTCACCCCTCCACTTT.